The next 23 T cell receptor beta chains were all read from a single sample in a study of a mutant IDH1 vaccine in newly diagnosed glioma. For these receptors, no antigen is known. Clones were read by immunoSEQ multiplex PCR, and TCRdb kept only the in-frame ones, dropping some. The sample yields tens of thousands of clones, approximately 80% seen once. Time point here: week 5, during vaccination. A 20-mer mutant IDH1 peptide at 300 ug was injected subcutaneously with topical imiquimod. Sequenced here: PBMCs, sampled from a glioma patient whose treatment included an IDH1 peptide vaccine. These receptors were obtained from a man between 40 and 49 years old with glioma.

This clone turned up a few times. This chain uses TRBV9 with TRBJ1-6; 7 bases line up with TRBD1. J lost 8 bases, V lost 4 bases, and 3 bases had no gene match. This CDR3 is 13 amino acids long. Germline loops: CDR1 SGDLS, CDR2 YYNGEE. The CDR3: CASSRGQDSPLHF. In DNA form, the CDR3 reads TGTGCCAGCAGCAGGGGGCAGGATTCACCCCTCCACTTT.

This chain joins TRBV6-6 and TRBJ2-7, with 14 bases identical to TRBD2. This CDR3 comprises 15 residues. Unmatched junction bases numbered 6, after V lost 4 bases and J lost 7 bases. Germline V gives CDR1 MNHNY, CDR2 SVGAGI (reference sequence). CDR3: CASSFGLAGGGEQYF. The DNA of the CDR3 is TGTGCCAGCAGTTTTGGACTAGCGGGGGGTGGTGAGCAGTACTTC.

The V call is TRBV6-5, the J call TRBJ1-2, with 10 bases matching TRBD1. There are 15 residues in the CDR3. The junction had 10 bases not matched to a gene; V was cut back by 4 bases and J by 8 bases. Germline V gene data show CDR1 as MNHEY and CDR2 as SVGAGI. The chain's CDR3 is CASSSSDRGKIGYTF. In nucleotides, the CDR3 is TGTGCCAGCAGTTCCTCGGACAGGGGGAAGATAGGCTACACCTTC.

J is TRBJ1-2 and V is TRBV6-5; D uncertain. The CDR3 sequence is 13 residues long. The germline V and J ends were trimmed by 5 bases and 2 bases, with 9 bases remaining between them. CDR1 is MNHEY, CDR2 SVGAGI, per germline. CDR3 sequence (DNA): TGTGCCAGCAGTCGGACGGAGAACTATGGCTACACCTTC. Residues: CASSRTENYGYTF.

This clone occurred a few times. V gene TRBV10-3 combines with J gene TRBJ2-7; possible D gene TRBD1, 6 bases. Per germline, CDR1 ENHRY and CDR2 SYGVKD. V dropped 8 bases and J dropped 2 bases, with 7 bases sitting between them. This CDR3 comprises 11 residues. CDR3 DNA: TGTGCCATCGGACAGACCTACGAGCAGTACTTC. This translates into CAIGQTYEQYF.

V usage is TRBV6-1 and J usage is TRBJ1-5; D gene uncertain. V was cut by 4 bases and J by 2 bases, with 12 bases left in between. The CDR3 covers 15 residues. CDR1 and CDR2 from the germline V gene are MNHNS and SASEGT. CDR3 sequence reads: CASSGGSSGNQPQHF. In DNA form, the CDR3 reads TGTGCCAGCAGTGGAGGGAGTTCCGGCAATCAGCCCCAGCATTTT.

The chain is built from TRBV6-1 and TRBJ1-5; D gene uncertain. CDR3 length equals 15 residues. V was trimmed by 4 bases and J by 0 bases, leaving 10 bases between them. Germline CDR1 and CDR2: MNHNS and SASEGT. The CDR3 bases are TGTGCCAGCAGTGGGGCAGGCGATAGCAATCAGCCCCAGCATTTT. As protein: CASSGAGDSNQPQHF.

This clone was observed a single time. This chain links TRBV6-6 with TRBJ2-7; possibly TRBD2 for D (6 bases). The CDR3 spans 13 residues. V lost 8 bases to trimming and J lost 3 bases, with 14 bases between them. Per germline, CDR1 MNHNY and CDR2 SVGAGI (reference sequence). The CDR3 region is CASVGEVGYEQYF. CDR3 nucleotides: TGTGCCAGCGTCGGGGAGGTGGGCTACGAGCAGTACTTC.

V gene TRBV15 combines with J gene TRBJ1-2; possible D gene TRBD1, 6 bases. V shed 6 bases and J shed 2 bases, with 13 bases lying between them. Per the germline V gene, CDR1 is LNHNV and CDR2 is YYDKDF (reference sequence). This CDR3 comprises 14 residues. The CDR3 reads CATREGVYNYGYTF. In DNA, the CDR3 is TGTGCCACCAGGGAGGGGGTGTACAACTATGGCTACACCTTC.

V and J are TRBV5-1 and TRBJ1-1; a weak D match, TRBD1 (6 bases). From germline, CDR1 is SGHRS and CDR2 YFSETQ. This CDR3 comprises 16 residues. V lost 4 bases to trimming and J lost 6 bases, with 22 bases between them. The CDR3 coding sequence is TGCGCCAGCAGCCCCTCGGGACAAGGGATTAGGGCTGAAGCTTTCTTT. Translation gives CASSPSGQGIRAEAFF.

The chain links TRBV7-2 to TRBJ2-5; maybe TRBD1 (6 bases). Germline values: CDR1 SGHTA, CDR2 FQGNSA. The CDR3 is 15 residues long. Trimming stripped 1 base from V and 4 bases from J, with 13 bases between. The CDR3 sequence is CASSLGGQRGETQYF. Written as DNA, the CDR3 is TGTGCCAGCAGCTTAGGGGGACAAAGGGGAGAGACCCAGTACTTC. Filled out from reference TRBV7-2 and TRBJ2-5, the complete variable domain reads GAGVSQSPSNKVTEKGKDVELRCDPISGHTALYWYRQSLGQGLEFLIYFQGNSAPDKSGLPSDRFSAERTGGSVSTLTIQRTQQEDSAVYLCASSLGGQRGETQYFGPGTRLLVL.

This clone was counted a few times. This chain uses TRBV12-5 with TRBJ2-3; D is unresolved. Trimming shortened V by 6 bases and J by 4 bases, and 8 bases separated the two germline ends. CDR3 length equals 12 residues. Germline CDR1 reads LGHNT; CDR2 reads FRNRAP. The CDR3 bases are TGTGCTAGTGGCCCTCCAGCAGATACGCAGTATTTT. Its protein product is CASGPPADTQYF.

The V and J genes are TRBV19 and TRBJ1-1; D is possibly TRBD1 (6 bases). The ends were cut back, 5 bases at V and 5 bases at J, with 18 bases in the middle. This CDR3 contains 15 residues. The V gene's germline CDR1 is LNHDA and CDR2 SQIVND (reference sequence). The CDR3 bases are TGTGCCAGTAGTTCGACAACAGGGAAGTGGACTGAAGCTTTCTTT. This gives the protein CASSSTTGKWTEAFF.

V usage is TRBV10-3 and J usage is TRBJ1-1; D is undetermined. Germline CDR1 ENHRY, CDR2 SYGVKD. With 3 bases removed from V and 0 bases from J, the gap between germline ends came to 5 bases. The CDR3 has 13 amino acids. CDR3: CAISEWLNTEAFF. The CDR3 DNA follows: TGTGCCATCAGTGAATGGCTGAACACTGAAGCTTTCTTT.

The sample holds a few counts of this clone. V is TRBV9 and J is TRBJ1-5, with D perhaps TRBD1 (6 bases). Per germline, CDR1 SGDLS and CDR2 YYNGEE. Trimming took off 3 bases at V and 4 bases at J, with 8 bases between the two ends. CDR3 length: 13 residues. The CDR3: CASSEQGNQPQHF. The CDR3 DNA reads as TGTGCCAGCAGCGAACAGGGTAATCAGCCCCAGCATTTT.

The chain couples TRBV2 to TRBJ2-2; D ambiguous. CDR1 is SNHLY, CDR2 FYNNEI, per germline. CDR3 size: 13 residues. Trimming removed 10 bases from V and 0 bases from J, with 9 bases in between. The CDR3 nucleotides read TGTGCCATCCGGGTTCCGAACACCGGGGAGCTGTTTTTT. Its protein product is CAIRVPNTGELFF.

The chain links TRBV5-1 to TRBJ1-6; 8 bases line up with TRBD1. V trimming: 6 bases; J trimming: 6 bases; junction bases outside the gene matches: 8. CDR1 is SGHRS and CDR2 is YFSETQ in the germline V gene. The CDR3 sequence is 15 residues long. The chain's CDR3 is CASTEDRAPNSPLHF. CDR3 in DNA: TGCGCCAGCACGGAGGACAGGGCCCCTAATTCACCCCTCCACTTT. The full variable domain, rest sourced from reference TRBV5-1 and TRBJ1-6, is KAGVTQTPRYLIKTRGQQVTLSCSPISGHRSVSWYQQTPGQGLQFLFEYFSETQRNKGNFPGRFSGRQFSNSRSEMNVSTLELGDSALYLCASTEDRAPNSPLHFGNGTRLTVT.

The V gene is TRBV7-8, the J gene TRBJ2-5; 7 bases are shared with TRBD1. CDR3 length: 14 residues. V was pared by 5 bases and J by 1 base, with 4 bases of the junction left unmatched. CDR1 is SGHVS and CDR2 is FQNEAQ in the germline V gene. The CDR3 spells CASSDTGAQETQYF. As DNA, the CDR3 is TGTGCCAGCAGCGACACAGGGGCCCAAGAGACCCAGTACTTC.

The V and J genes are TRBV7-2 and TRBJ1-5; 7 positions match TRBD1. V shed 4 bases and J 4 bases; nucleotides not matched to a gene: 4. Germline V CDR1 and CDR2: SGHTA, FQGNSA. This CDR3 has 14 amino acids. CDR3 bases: TGTGCCAGCAGCTCGCGACAGGGTAATCAGCCCCAGCATTTT. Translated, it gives CASSSRQGNQPQHF. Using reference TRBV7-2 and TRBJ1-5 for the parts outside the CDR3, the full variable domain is GAGVSQSPSNKVTEKGKDVELRCDPISGHTALYWYRQSLGQGLEFLIYFQGNSAPDKSGLPSDRFSAERTGGSVSTLTIQRTQQEDSAVYLCASSSRQGNQPQHFGDGTRLSIL.

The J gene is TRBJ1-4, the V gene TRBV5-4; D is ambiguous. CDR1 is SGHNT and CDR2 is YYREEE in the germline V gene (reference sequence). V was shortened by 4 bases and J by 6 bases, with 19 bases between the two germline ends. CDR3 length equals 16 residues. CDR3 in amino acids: CASSPGFQNPYEKLFF. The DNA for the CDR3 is TGTGCCAGCAGCCCCGGATTCCAGAACCCCTATGAAAAACTGTTTTTT.

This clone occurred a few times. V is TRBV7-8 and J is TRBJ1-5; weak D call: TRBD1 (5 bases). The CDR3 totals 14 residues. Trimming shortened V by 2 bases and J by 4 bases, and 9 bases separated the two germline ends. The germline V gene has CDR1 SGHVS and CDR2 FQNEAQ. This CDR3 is CASSLRGWNQPQHF. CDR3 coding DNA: TGTGCCAGCAGCTTAAGGGGTTGGAATCAGCCCCAGCATTTT.

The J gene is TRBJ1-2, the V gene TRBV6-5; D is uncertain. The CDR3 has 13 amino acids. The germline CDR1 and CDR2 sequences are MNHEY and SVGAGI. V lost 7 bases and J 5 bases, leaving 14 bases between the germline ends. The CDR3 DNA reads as TGTGCCAGCATGTCGTCCAGGTCTTATGGCTACACCTTC. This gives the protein CASMSSRSYGYTF.

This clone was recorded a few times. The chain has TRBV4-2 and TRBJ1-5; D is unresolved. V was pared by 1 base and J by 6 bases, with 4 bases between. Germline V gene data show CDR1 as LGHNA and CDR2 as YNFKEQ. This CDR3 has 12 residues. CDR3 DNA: TGTGCCAGCAGCCAAGGGGGTCAGCCCCAGCATTTT. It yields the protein CASSQGGQPQHF.